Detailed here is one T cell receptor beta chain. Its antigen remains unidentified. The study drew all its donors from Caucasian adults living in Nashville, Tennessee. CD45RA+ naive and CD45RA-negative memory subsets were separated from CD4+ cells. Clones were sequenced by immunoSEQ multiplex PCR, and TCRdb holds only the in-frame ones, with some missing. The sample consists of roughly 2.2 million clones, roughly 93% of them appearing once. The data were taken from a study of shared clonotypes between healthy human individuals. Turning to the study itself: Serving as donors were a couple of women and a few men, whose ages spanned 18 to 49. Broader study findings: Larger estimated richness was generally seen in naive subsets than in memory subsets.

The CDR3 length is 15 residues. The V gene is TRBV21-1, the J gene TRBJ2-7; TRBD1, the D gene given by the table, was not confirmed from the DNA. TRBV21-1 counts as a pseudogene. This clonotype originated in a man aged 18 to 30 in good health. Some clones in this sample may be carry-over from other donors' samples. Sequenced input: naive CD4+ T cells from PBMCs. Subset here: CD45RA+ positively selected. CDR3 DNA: TGTGCCAGCAGCAAAAAAAAATCCGGACAGTACGAGCAGTACTTC. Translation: CASSKKKSGQYEQYF.